This is a list of T cell receptor beta chains from one sample in a study of blood T cell repertoires in COVID-19. Measured with immunoSEQ multiplex PCR; TCRdb has only the in-frame clones, and not every one. In the table there are under 250,000 clones, 89% of which are singletons. The source material was peripheral blood. The receptors were gathered from a man aged 60 to 75 who had recovered from COVID-19. The CDR3 runs from the conserved cysteine through the conserved F or W.

j_call v_call cdr3_aa
TRBJ1-5 TRBV5-5 CASSWGQGGGQPQHF
TRBJ2-1 TRBV27 CASSPREGGLLEQFF
TRBJ1-1 TRBV6-6 CASTLRGISMNTEAFF
TRBJ2-3 TRBV2 CASSVSADTQYF
TRBJ2-2 TRBV2 CASRVRTSGGALTTGELFF
TRBJ1-3 TRBV19 CASSSTFSGNTIYF
TRBJ2-7 TRBV7-9 CASSALPRNYEQYF
TRBJ2-2 TRBV7-8 CASSWDRVGNTGELFF
TRBJ2-1 TRBV18 CASSLLWRDLPNEQFF
TRBJ1-3 TRBV5-1 CASSLSPGSSGNTIYF
TRBJ2-5 TRBV4-2 CASSHGLAGSQETQYF
TRBJ1-1 TRBV14 CASSQEVRRATEAFF
TRBJ2-2 TRBV5-4 CASSPWTSGTGELFF
TRBJ1-5 TRBV6-1 CASSEALRGLGNQPQHF
TRBJ2-3 TRBV19 CASSTRTTTQYF
TRBJ2-7 TRBV4-1 CASSLSGGPNEQYF
TRBJ1-5 TRBV12-5 CASGLRGYSNQPQHF
TRBJ1-6 TRBV30 CARGQGYNSPLHF
TRBJ1-2 TRBV19 CASRSSGEIYGYTF
TRBJ1-5 TRBV5-6 CASGRGTDNQPQHF
TRBJ1-5 TRBV18 CASSLQGGVGPQHF
TRBJ2-7 TRBV5-6 CASSSPGIPYEQYF
TRBJ2-5 TRBV18 CASSPFDGQETQYF
TRBJ2-7 TRBV11-1 CASSLSGRSYEQYF
TRBJ1-5 TRBV6-5 CASNVINQPQHF
TRBJ1-5 TRBV18 CASSPSTDNQPQHF
TRBJ1-2 TRBV7-8 CASGDPGQGEIYGYTF
TRBJ1-2 TRBV28 CASSIQGVGYTF
TRBJ1-1 TRBV7-2 CASSLWGKIAEAFF
TRBJ2-1 TRBV29-1 CSVDGLAGYNEQFF
TRBJ2-7 TRBV27 CASSLAGVRYEQYF
TRBJ1-5 TRBV5-1 CASSFNGDRTYSNQPQHF
TRBJ1-2 TRBV6-5 CASSYLGGDGYTF
TRBJ2-7 TRBV13 CASSSRDRSYEQYF
TRBJ2-7 TRBV2 CASSIGRGSSYEQYF
TRBJ1-2 TRBV3-1/TRBV3-2 CASSSGDRPLGYTF
TRBJ1-1 TRBV6-4 CASSREFMNTEAFF
TRBJ1-6 TRBV18 CASSPTPGTVDSYNSPLHF
TRBJ2-6 TRBV7-9 CASSLGGKGSGANVLTF